This section outlines one TCR beta chain sequence together with its context. This sample is part of a study of blood T cell repertoires in COVID-19. Per the authors' pipeline: Estimation of nucleated cell counts relied on the amplification of reference gene primers. Sequencing was performed with immunoSEQ multiplex PCR; in TCRdb, only in-frame clones are kept and a portion is missing. The V and J calls and clone size come from that table; D and trimming were worked out from the DNA. The table has about 75,000 clones, 88% seen once. The sample comprised peripheral blood. This clonotype was sampled from a human donor in a cohort sampled during active COVID-19.

CDR3 sequence reads: CASSLTRDSDSGYTF. The CDR3, as DNA: TGTGCCAGCAGCTTAACCCGGGACAGCGACTCCGGCTACACCTTC. The rearrangement uses TRBV7-2 and TRBJ1-2; 7 positions agree with TRBD1. The germline gives CDR1 SGHTA, CDR2 FQGNSA. The CDR3 is 15 residues long. V lost 2 bases, J lost 8 bases, and 11 bases stayed unmatched.